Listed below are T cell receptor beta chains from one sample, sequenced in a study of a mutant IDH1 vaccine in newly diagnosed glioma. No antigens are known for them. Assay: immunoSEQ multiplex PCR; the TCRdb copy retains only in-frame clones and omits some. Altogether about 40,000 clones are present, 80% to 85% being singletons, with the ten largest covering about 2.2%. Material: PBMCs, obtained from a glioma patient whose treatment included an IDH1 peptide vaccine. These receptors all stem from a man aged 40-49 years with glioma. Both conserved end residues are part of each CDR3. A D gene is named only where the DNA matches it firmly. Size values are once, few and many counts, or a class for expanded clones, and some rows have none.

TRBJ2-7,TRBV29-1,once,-,CSVGQGEQYF,TGCAGCGTTGGGCAGGGGGAGCAGTACTTC
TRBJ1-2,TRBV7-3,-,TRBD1,CASSTQGQGSGGYTF,TGTGCCAGCAGCACCCAGGGACAGGGATCGGGCGGCTACACCTTC
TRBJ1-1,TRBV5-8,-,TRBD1,CASSLDTGVKNTEAFF,TGTGCCAGCAGTCTCGACACAGGGGTGAAGAACACTGAAGCTTTCTTT
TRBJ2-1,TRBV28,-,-,CASSFRGSYNEQFF,TGTGCCAGCAGCTTCCGGGGTTCCTACAATGAGCAGTTCTTC
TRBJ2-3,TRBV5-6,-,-,CASSYRGRGELRADTQYF,TGTGCCAGCAGCTACAGGGGGAGGGGGGAACTTCGGGCAGATACGCAGTATTTT
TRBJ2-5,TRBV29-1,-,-,CSGDGLGSETQYF,TGCAGCGGGGATGGTTTGGGATCTGAGACCCAGTACTTC
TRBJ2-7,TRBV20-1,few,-,CSSESGYEQYF,TGCAGTTCCGAATCCGGCTACGAGCAGTACTTC
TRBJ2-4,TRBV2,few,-,CASRVEAKNIQYF,TGTGCCAGCAGGGTAGAGGCCAAAAACATTCAGTACTTC
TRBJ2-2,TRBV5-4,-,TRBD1,CASSLGTGAGELFF,TGTGCCAGCAGCTTAGGGACAGGGGCCGGGGAGCTGTTTTTT
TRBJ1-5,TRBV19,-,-,CASSIPGVANQPQHF,TGTGCCAGTAGTATTCCTGGGGTGGCAAATCAGCCCCAGCATTTT
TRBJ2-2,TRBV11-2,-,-,CASSQGHGELFF,TGTGCCAGCAGCCAAGGCCACGGGGAGCTGTTTTTT
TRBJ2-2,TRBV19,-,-,CASSIANTGELFF,TGTGCCTCCAGTATCGCGAACACCGGGGAGCTGTTTTTT
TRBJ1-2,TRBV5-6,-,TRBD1,CASTSTGGAGYTF,TGTGCCAGCACGTCGACAGGGGGCGCGGGCTACACCTTC
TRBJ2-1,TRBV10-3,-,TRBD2,CAISESSGGRRNEQFF,TGTGCCATCAGTGAGTCCTCGGGAGGCCGTAGGAATGAGCAGTTCTTC
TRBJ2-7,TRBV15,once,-,CATRLRGGTHEQYF,TGTGCCACCAGACTCAGGGGTGGGACCCACGAGCAGTACTTC
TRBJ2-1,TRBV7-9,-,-,CASSPTAGSYNEQFF,TGTGCCAGCAGCCCGACGGCAGGCTCCTACAATGAGCAGTTCTTC
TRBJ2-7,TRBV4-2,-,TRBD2,CASSQEGTSGILYEQYF,TGTGCCAGCAGCCAAGAGGGGACTAGCGGTATTCTATACGAGCAGTACTTC
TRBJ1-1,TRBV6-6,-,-,CASSSWGAEAFF,TGTGCCAGCAGTTCATGGGGCGCTGAAGCTTTCTTT
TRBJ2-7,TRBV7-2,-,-,CASSLAGGEFYEQYF,TGTGCCAGCAGCTTAGCGGGCGGAGAGTTTTACGAGCAGTACTTC
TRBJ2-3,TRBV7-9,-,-,CASRRGVYTQYF,TGTGCCAGCAGACGGGGAGTGTATACGCAGTATTTT
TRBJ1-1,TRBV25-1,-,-,CASRAELNTEAFF,TGTGCCAGCAGGGCAGAGTTGAACACTGAAGCTTTCTTT
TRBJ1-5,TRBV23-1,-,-,CASSTGLASQPQHF,TGCGCCAGCAGTACCGGGTTGGCGAGTCAGCCCCAGCATTTT
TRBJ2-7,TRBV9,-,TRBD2,CASSVEREGRDEQYF,TGTGCCAGCAGCGTAGAGAGGGAGGGCCGGGACGAGCAGTACTTC
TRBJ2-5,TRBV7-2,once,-,CASSLALRHGETQYF,TGTGCCAGCAGCTTAGCGTTGAGGCACGGGGAGACCCAGTACTTC
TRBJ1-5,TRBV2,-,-,CASSGRTGQPQHF,TGTGCCAGCAGTGGAAGGACCGGTCAGCCCCAGCATTTT
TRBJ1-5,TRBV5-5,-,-,CASSFTEGSQHF,TGTGCCAGCAGCTTCACCGAGGGGTCCCAGCATTTT
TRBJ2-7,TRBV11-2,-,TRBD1,CASSRQGNEQYF,TGTGCCAGCAGCCGACAGGGCAACGAGCAGTACTTC
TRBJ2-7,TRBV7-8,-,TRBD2,CASSSLAVGYEQYF,TGTGCCAGCAGCTCTCTAGCGGTAGGCTACGAGCAGTACTTC
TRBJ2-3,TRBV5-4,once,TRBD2,CASSPPGLAGRTQYF,TGTGCCAGCAGCCCTCCGGGACTAGCGGGACGTACGCAGTATTTT
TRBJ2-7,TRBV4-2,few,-,CASSLTVYEQYF,TGTGCCAGCAGCCTAACAGTCTACGAGCAGTACTTC
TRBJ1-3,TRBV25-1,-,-,CASSDAGSSGNTIYF,TGTGCCAGCAGTGACGCCGGGAGCTCTGGAAACACCATATATTTT
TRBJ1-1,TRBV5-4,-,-,CASSLGGTGTEAFF,TGTGCCAGCAGCTTGGGGGGGACGGGGACTGAAGCTTTCTTT
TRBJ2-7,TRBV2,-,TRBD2,CASSEASGLYEQYF,TGTGCCAGCAGTGAGGCTAGCGGGCTCTACGAGCAGTACTTC
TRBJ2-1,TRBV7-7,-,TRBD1,CASSLGTGPYNEQFF,TGTGCTAGCAGCTTAGGGACAGGGCCCTACAATGAGCAGTTCTTC
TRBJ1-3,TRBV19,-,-,CASRNPGDSGNTIYF,TGTGCCAGTAGAAACCCCGGGGACTCTGGAAACACCATATATTTT
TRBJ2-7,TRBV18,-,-,CASSKWTADYEQYF,TGTGCCAGCTCAAAATGGACGGCGGACTACGAGCAGTACTTC
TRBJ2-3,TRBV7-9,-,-,CASPMGDPSTDTQYF,TGTGCCAGCCCGATGGGAGACCCTAGCACAGATACGCAGTATTTT
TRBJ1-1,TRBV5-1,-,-,CASLRTPNTEAFF,TGCGCCAGCTTAAGGACGCCGAACACTGAAGCTTTCTTT
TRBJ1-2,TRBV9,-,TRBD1,CASSVATRDSYGYTF,TGTGCCAGCAGCGTAGCTACAAGGGACAGCTATGGCTACACCTTC
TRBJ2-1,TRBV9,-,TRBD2,CASSLRGGSGLNEQFF,TGTGCCAGCAGCCTCCGGGGGGGCAGCGGCCTCAATGAGCAGTTCTTC
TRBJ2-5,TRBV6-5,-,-,CASNSQPQETQYF,TGTGCCAGCAACAGCCAGCCCCAAGAGACCCAGTACTTC
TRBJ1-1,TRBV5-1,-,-,CASSSQGPFTEAFF,TGCGCCAGCAGCTCACAGGGTCCATTCACTGAAGCTTTCTTT
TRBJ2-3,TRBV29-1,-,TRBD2,CSVGSKRLAGDRNTQYF,TGCAGCGTCGGAAGCAAACGACTAGCGGGAGATAGGAATACGCAGTATTTT
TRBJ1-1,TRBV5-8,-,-,CASSRRTGNTEAFF,TGTGCCAGCAGCAGAAGGACGGGGAACACTGAAGCTTTCTTT